The 32 T cell receptor beta chains in this list originate from one sample, sequenced in a study of early T cells in non-severe SARS-CoV-2 infection. From the 5' RACE reads, TCRdb called clonotypes with MiXCR, one entry per CDR3 protein. This sample has 95,000 to 100,000 distinct CDR3 sequences, with less than 15% found just once. Sequenced material: whole blood. These receptors came from an adult who was a healthcare worker with PCR-confirmed SARS-CoV-2 infection or an uninfected control (not recorded which).

This clonotype was observed a few times. The CDR3 nucleotides are TGTGCCAGCAGCGACAGGGATGGGGCCAACGTCCTGACTTTC. Protein sequence: CASSDRDGANVLTF. The chain is built from TRBV6-2 or TRBV6-3 and TRBJ2-6; 7 bases are a match to TRBD1. The CDR3 totals 14 residues. Germline CDR1 reads MNHEY; CDR2 reads SVGEGT. V lost 6 bases to trimming and J lost 3 bases; unmatched junction nucleotides: 2.

The V gene is TRBV10-3, the J gene TRBJ2-7, with 10 bases lining up with TRBD1. The CDR3 totals 14 residues. Germline CDR1 ENHRY, CDR2 SYGVKD. After removal of 6 bases from V and 6 bases from J, the junction contained 8 bases not matched to a gene. CDR3 sequence: CAIRAGTGVPEQYF. The CDR3 nucleotides read TGTGCCATCAGGGCCGGGACAGGGGTCCCCGAGCAGTACTTC.

This clonotype was counted only a few times. The junction departs from the called germline gene at one end, perhaps through a read error. The chain has TRBV10-2 and TRBJ2-1, with D unresolved. The CDR3 runs 14 residues. The germline gives CDR1 WSHSY, CDR2 SAAADI. CDR3 sequence (DNA): TGCACCAGCAGTGAATATCTCTTACGCAATGAGCAGTTCTTC. This gives the protein CTSSEYLLRNEQFF.

The chain combines TRBV2 with TRBJ2-2; D is unclear. The CDR3 runs to 14 residues. V was clipped by 0 bases and J by 5 bases, with 7 bases between them. Germline V gene data show CDR1 as SNHLY and CDR2 as FYNNEI. The chain's CDR3 is CASSEALGTGELFF. The CDR3 nucleotides are TGTGCCAGCAGTGAAGCGTTGGGAACCGGGGAGCTGTTTTTT. Using reference TRBV2 and TRBJ2-2 for the parts outside the CDR3, the full variable domain is EPEVTQTPSHQVTQMGQEVILRCVPISNHLYFYWYRQILGQKVEFLVSFYNNEISEKSEIFDDQFSVERPDGSNFTLKIRSTKLEDSAMYFCASSEALGTGELFFGEGSRLTVL.

This clonotype came up many times. This chain joins TRBV7-6 and TRBJ2-7; D gene uncertain. This CDR3 has 16 amino acids. Germline V gene sequence: CDR1 SGHVS, CDR2 FNYEAQ. Trimming took 1 base from V and 0 from J, leaving 13 bases between them. The CDR3 DNA is TGTGCCAGCAGCTTAGGGGAAGGGTTCAGCTCCTACGAGCAGTACTTC. It is translated as CASSLGEGFSSYEQYF.

The gene calls are TRBV28 and TRBJ2-7; D is unclear. Germline-derived CDR1 and CDR2 are MDHEN and SYDVKM. Trimming shortened V by 4 bases and J by 1 base, and 14 bases separated the two germline ends. The CDR3 spans 15 residues. The CDR3 sequence: CASSSTSTPSYEQYF. CDR3 sequence (DNA): TGTGCCAGCAGTTCGACGTCTACTCCTTCCTACGAGCAGTACTTC.

This clonotype was detected many times. The V gene is TRBV6-5, the J gene TRBJ2-1, with D possibly TRBD2 on 5 matching bases. CDR3 length: 14 amino acids. CDR1 and CDR2 from the germline V gene are MNHEY and SVGAGI. The V end lost 10 bases, the J end lost 5 bases, and 18 bases lay between the germline ends. Here the CDR3 reads CATGRAGPHNEQFF. CDR3 in DNA: TGTGCCACGGGGAGAGCAGGCCCCCACAATGAGCAGTTCTTC.

The CDR3 protein is CASSQNRQEGAEAFF. CDR3 DNA: TGTGCCAGCTCTCAAAATAGACAGGAGGGTGCTGAAGCTTTCTTT. The V gene is TRBV18, the J gene TRBJ1-1; D is possibly TRBD1 (6 bases). V lost 6 bases to trimming and J lost 6 bases, with 20 bases between them. CDR1 is KGHSH and CDR2 is LQKENI in the germline V gene. This CDR3 has 15 residues.

The rearrangement uses TRBV28 and TRBJ2-1, with a weak D call TRBD2 (5 bases). CDR3 length: 11 residues. CDR1 is MDHEN, CDR2 SYDVKM, per germline. V gave up 7 bases and J gave up 7 bases, with 8 bases separating them. The DNA for the CDR3 is TGTGCCAGCATGGCGGGTAATGAGCAGTTCTTC. As protein: CASMAGNEQFF.

The J gene is TRBJ2-7, the V gene TRBV29-1, with D perhaps TRBD1 (5 bases). Deletions cut 4 bases from V and 0 bases from J, with 16 bases between. The germline gives CDR1 SQVTM, CDR2 ANQGSEA. The CDR3 is 15 residues long. CDR3 sequence: CSVVQAGWGSYEQYF. The CDR3 bases are TGCAGCGTTGTCCAGGCAGGGTGGGGCTCCTACGAGCAGTACTTC.

This clonotype was counted ten times or more. This chain links TRBV6-5 with TRBJ2-3, with a weak D call TRBD1 (6 bases). CDR3 length: 15 residues. Germline assignment: CDR1 MNHEY and CDR2 SVGAGI. Trimming cost V 5 bases and J 1 base, with 13 bases left between them. CDR3 sequence (DNA): TGTGCCAGCAGTAGCAGTACAGGGCGCACAGATACGCAGTATTTT. This encodes CASSSSTGRTDTQYF.

This clonotype was seen only a few times. The chain uses TRBV28 and TRBJ2-2; 8 positions match TRBD2. V was pared by 4 bases and J by 6 bases, with 7 bases of the junction left unmatched. The CDR3 runs to 15 residues. CDR1 is MDHEN and CDR2 is SYDVKM in the germline V gene. CDR3 protein: CASSWTSLVPGELFF. The CDR3 region has the DNA TGTGCCAGCAGTTGGACTAGCCTGGTTCCCGGGGAGCTGTTTTTT.

CDR3 region: CASSQDGQATNEKLFF. CDR3 nucleotides: TGCGCCAGCAGCCAAGATGGACAAGCAACTAATGAAAAACTGTTTTTT. V gene TRBV4-3 combines with J gene TRBJ1-4, with D perhaps matching TRBD1 (5 bases). This CDR3 contains 16 residues. Trimming removed 0 bases from V and 0 bases from J, with 8 bases in between. The germline gives CDR1 LGHNA, CDR2 YSLEER.

The CDR3 sequence: CASIISFMNTEAFF. CDR3 bases: TGTGCCAGCATTATCAGTTTTATGAACACTGAAGCTTTCTTT. The chain recombines TRBV28 with TRBJ1-1; D is unresolved. Trimming cost V 7 bases and J 0 bases, with 12 bases left between them. This CDR3 region has 14 residues. CDR1 and CDR2 from the germline V gene are MDHEN and SYDVKM. The full variable domain, its missing parts supplied by reference TRBV28 and TRBJ1-1, is DVKVTQSSRYLVKRTGEKVFLECVQDMDHENMFWYRQDPGLGLRLIYFSYDVKMKEKGDIPEGYSVSREKKERFSLILESASTNQTSMYLCASIISFMNTEAFFGQGTRLTVV.

V usage is TRBV28 and J usage is TRBJ2-3; no definite D call. Germline V CDR1 and CDR2: MDHEN, SYDVKM. The V end was cut by 6 bases, the J end by 6 bases, with 7 bases between. This CDR3 contains 11 residues. CDR3 protein: CASRATDTQYF. CDR3 nucleotides: TGTGCCAGCAGGGCTACTGATACGCAGTATTTT. The whole variable domain, remainder taken from reference TRBV28 and TRBJ2-3, is DVKVTQSSRYLVKRTGEKVFLECVQDMDHENMFWYRQDPGLGLRLIYFSYDVKMKEKGDIPEGYSVSREKKERFSLILESASTNQTSMYLCASRATDTQYFGPGTRLTVL.

This clonotype was found a few times. V and J are TRBV29-1 and TRBJ2-7; no clear D. From germline, CDR1 is SQVTM and CDR2 ANQGSEA. V lost 3 bases and J 0 bases, leaving 6 bases between the germline ends. This CDR3 region has 12 residues. As DNA, the CDR3 is TGCAGCGTTGAGGGCAGCTCCTACGAGCAGTACTTC. It specifies CSVEGSSYEQYF.

V gene TRBV7-9 combines with J gene TRBJ1-1, with D unclear. This CDR3 is 11 amino acids long. CDR1 is SEHNR and CDR2 is FQNEAQ in the germline V gene (reference sequence). Trimming left V 5 bases short and J 11 bases short, with 12 bases between. This chain's CDR3 is CASSPKSDAFF. CDR3 DNA: TGTGCCAGCAGCCCGAAATCAGATGCTTTCTTT.

This clonotype was seen at least ten times. The rearrangement joins TRBV2 to TRBJ1-5; the match to TRBD1 covers 9 bases. With V trimmed by 4 bases and J by 5 bases, 0 bases remained unmatched. This CDR3 is built from 13 residues. The germline gives CDR1 SNHLY, CDR2 FYNNEI. The CDR3 nucleotides read TGTGCCAGCAGTGGGACAGGGGATCAGCCCCAGCATTTT. It yields the protein CASSGTGDQPQHF.

This clonotype was observed a handful of times. The chain joins TRBV3-1 to TRBJ2-1; TRBD2 aligns across 8 bases. V lost 2 bases, J lost 7 bases, and 10 bases stayed unmatched. Germline V gene lookup returns CDR1 LGHDT and CDR2 YNNKEL (reference sequence). There are 16 residues in the CDR3. The CDR3 spells CASSQRTTGTRNEQFF. DNA for the CDR3: TGTGCCAGCAGCCAACGAACTACCGGGACTAGAAATGAGCAGTTCTTC.

This clonotype was detected only a few times. The chain combines TRBV29-1 with TRBJ2-2; D is unresolved. Per germline, CDR1 SQVTM and CDR2 ANQGSEA. This CDR3 spans 13 amino acids. With 4 bases removed from V and 4 bases from J, the gap between germline ends came to 10 bases. Here the CDR3 reads CSVGILSTGELFF. For the CDR3, the DNA is TGCAGCGTTGGAATCCTTAGCACCGGGGAGCTGTTTTTT.

The gene calls are TRBV5-1 and TRBJ2-7; D is possibly TRBD1 or TRBD2 (5 bases each). The germline gives CDR1 SGHRS, CDR2 YFSETQ. V dropped 3 bases and J dropped 6 bases, with 16 bases sitting between them. CDR3 length: 14 amino acids. In DNA form, the CDR3 reads TGCGCCAGCAGCTCCACGGTGGGGGTCTCCGAGCAGTACTTC. Translation: CASSSTVGVSEQYF.

In this sample, this clonotype turned up many times. The gene calls are TRBV6-6 and TRBJ2-5; D assignment may be TRBD1 or TRBD2 (6 bases each). Germline-derived CDR1 and CDR2 are MNHNY and SVGAGI (reference sequence). Trimming removed 1 base at V and 5 bases at J, with 11 bases between. The CDR3 has 14 amino acids. The CDR3 DNA reads as TGTGCCAGCAGTTACTGGGGGGCCCGGGAGACCCAGTACTTC. Protein product: CASSYWGARETQYF.

Details on this clonotype: Germline is not matched at one junction end, which may reflect a read error. The V and J genes are TRBV13 and TRBJ1-2, with no clear D. CDR3 length equals 13 residues. CDR1 and CDR2 from the germline V gene are PRHDT and FYEKMQ (reference sequence). CDR3 DNA sequence: TGTGTCAGCAGCTCAGGAACTAACTATGGCTACACCTTC. Translating it yields CVSSSGTNYGYTF.

This clonotype was seen a handful of times. The chain joins TRBV10-3 to TRBJ1-6; D is uncertain. This CDR3 is built from 12 residues. Trimming stripped 9 bases from V and 5 bases from J, with 8 bases between. Germline CDR1 and CDR2: ENHRY and SYGVKD. The CDR3 spells CAIRPDNSPLHF. DNA for the CDR3: TGTGCCATAAGACCGGATAATTCACCCCTCCACTTT.

This clonotype was counted many times. The chain links TRBV20-1 to TRBJ2-7; D is uncertain. The CDR3 is 13 residues long. Germline loops: CDR1 DFQATT, CDR2 SNEGSKA (reference sequence). The ends were cut back, 6 bases at V and 4 bases at J, with 16 bases in the middle. CDR3 sequence: CSARVAVSYEQYF. The CDR3 coding sequence is TGCAGTGCCCGGGTGGCGGTCTCTTACGAGCAGTACTTC.

This clonotype has a count of ten or more. The gene calls are TRBV19 and TRBJ1-1, with D possibly TRBD1 on 6 matching bases. This CDR3 has 13 residues. Trimming shortened V by 6 bases and J by 4 bases, and 12 bases separated the two germline ends. The germline gives CDR1 LNHDA, CDR2 SQIVND (reference sequence). The CDR3 sequence: CASRTQGFTEAFF. CDR3 bases: TGTGCCAGTAGGACCCAGGGGTTCACTGAAGCTTTCTTT.

In its sample, this clonotype was seen a few times. The CDR3 bases are TGTGCCAGCAGCCAGGGACAGGCGATCTACGAGCAGTACTTC. It codes for CASSQGQAIYEQYF. The chain joins TRBV4-2 to TRBJ2-7; 8 bases match TRBD1. V lost 3 bases and J lost 3; bases outside the gene matches: 4. Germline values: CDR1 LGHNA, CDR2 YNFKEQ. The CDR3 totals 14 residues.

This clonotype was found a few times. The chain recombines TRBV2 with TRBJ2-1; 11 bases align to TRBD2. The trim removed 3 bases at V and 7 bases at J, leaving 8 bases unmatched. Germline loops: CDR1 SNHLY, CDR2 FYNNEI. The CDR3 length is 16 residues. CDR3 residues: CASSDLAGGWRNEQFF. CDR3 in DNA: TGTGCCAGCAGTGACCTAGCGGGGGGTTGGCGGAATGAGCAGTTCTTC.

This clonotype was observed a handful of times. This chain links TRBV7-9 with TRBJ1-1; D is ambiguous. The germline CDR1 and CDR2 sequences are SEHNR and FQNEAQ (reference sequence). The CDR3 consists of 14 residues. The V gene lost 1 base and the J gene lost 3 bases, with 9 bases spanning the gap. The CDR3 DNA reads TGTGCCAGCAGCTTAGATGCACAGCACACTGAAGCTTTCTTT. Translating gives CASSLDAQHTEAFF.

This clonotype was found many times. This CDR3 reads CASTLPGVMETQYF. CDR3 nucleotides: TGTGCCAGCACCCTGCCCGGCGTCATGGAGACCCAGTACTTC. This chain links TRBV6-1 with TRBJ2-5; D remains ambiguous. The CDR3 length is 14 residues. With 7 bases removed from V and 5 bases from J, the gap between germline ends came to 17 bases. The germline gives CDR1 MNHNS, CDR2 SASEGT.

The V and J genes are TRBV6-2 or TRBV6-3 and TRBJ1-1; D unresolved. The CDR3 is 13 residues long. Germline values: CDR1 MNHEY, CDR2 SVGEGT. Deletions cut 2 bases from V and 1 base from J, with 5 bases between. The CDR3: CASSYPQNTEAFF. CDR3 coding DNA: TGTGCCAGCAGTTACCCCCAGAACACTGAAGCTTTCTTT.

As to this clonotype: A much bigger clone sits one base away, suggesting this may be a read error. The chain uses TRBV4-1 and TRBJ2-6; D assignment may be TRBD1 or TRBD2 (5 bases each). The germline gives CDR1 MGHRA, CDR2 YSYEKL. The CDR3 is made up of 20 amino acids. DNA for the CDR3: TGCGCCAGCAGCCAAGATCATCTCCGGGGCCTAAACTCTGGGGTCAACGTCCTGACTTTC. This codes for CASSQDHLRGLNSGVNVLTF.